This T cell receptor (beta chain) was found in a study of radiotherapy plus CTLA-4 blockade in lung cancer. The overall study: Objective responses were recorded in 15% to 20% of patients, with disease control recorded in 25% to 40%.

Whole-study results and caveats: TCR clones originating in tumors grew in number in blood after radiotherapy plus ipilimumab.

Concerning this clone: The antigen remains unidentified.

The method was immunoSEQ multiplex PCR; TCRdb's version includes in-frame clones alone and lacks a portion of them. The table lists about 88,000 clones, 72% of them singletons. The CDR3 extends over 11 amino acids. CDR1 is DFQATT, CDR2 SNEGSKA, per germline (reference sequence). The V end was cut by 3 bases, the J end by 1 base, with 3 bases between. The J gene is TRBJ1-1, the V gene TRBV20-1; D remains unclear. Here the sequenced sample was peripheral blood, taken from a patient treated with radiotherapy plus ipilimumab. The clonotype originates from a human donor with non-small cell lung cancer that progressed on radiotherapy plus ipilimumab. CDR3 amino acids: CSARQNTEAFF. CDR3 nucleotide sequence: TGCAGTGCTAGGCAGAACACTGAAGCTTTCTTT.